These 7 T cell receptor beta chains originate from one sample sequenced in a study of blood T cell repertoires in COVID-19. The method was immunoSEQ multiplex PCR; TCRdb's version includes in-frame clones alone and lacks a portion of them. The top ten hold 20% to 25% of the sample, which has about 53,000 clones, about 86% seen once. The source material was peripheral blood. These receptors were collected from a woman of 80 years or more with COVID-19, enrolled during active disease.

The CDR3 bases are TGTGCCAGGAGAGAAACAGGGGGTGACCACTACGAGCAGTACTTC. Its protein is CARRETGGDHYEQYF. The genes are TRBV19 and TRBJ2-7; 8 bases are shared with TRBD1. Germline assignment: CDR1 LNHDA and CDR2 SQIVND (reference sequence). Losses at the gene ends were 9 bases for V and 3 bases for J; bases not matched to a gene: 13. This CDR3 is built from 15 residues.

The genes are TRBV30 and TRBJ1-5; possibly TRBD1 for D (6 bases). The CDR3 runs 13 residues. CDR1 GTSNPN and CDR2 SVGIG come from the germline V gene (reference sequence). V dropped 1 base and J dropped 7 bases, with 11 bases sitting between them. In DNA form, the CDR3 reads TGTGCCTGGAGTGGATTAGGGGGACAGCCCCAGCATTTT. Protein: CAWSGLGGQPQHF.

V is TRBV28 and J is TRBJ2-3; D call uncertain. Germline V gene lookup returns CDR1 MDHEN and CDR2 SYDVKM. Trimming left V 0 bases short and J 0 bases short, with 10 bases between. The CDR3 is 16 amino acids. The CDR3 sequence is CASSLWVYSSTDTQYF. The DNA of the CDR3 is TGTGCCAGCAGTTTATGGGTCTATTCTAGCACAGATACGCAGTATTTT.

This clone was seen only a few times. The V call is TRBV12-5, the J call TRBJ2-1; D is ambiguous. The CDR3 extends over 15 amino acids. V was pared by 7 bases and J by 0 bases, with 13 bases between. Per the germline V gene, CDR1 is LGHNT and CDR2 is FRNRAP. The CDR3 DNA reads as TGTGCTAGTGCGAACGCGAGGAGCTCCTACAATGAGCAGTTCTTC. Its translation is CASANARSSYNEQFF.

The V call is TRBV6-5, the J call TRBJ2-3, with 7 bases identical to TRBD2. This CDR3 comprises 13 residues. The germline V gene has CDR1 MNHEY and CDR2 SVGAGI. J gave up 4 bases and V 8 bases, and 6 bases lay outside the gene matches. CDR3 bases: TGTGCCAGCGTAGGACTAGGGGCAGATACGCAGTATTTT. This translates into CASVGLGADTQYF.

V gene TRBV2 combines with J gene TRBJ2-5; D may be TRBD2 (6 bases). V was clipped by 6 bases and J by 5 bases, with 10 bases between them. The CDR3 totals 12 residues. The germline V gene has CDR1 SNHLY and CDR2 FYNNEI. The CDR3 DNA follows: TGTGCCAGCAGCCAAGGAGGGGAGACCCAGTACTTC. The encoded protein is CASSQGGETQYF. Variable domain in full (rest from reference TRBV2 and TRBJ2-5): EPEVTQTPSHQVTQMGQEVILRCVPISNHLYFYWYRQILGQKVEFLVSFYNNEISEKSEIFDDQFSVERPDGSNFTLKIRSTKLEDSAMYFCASSQGGETQYFGPGTRLLVL.

The chain is built from TRBV9 and TRBJ1-2; D call uncertain. CDR1 SGDLS and CDR2 YYNGEE come from the germline V gene. Trimming shortened V by 3 bases and J by 1 base, and 16 bases separated the two germline ends. The CDR3 is 16 residues long. This CDR3 is CASSAKPLADNYGYTF. DNA of the CDR3: TGTGCCAGCAGCGCCAAACCCCTCGCAGATAACTATGGCTACACCTTC.